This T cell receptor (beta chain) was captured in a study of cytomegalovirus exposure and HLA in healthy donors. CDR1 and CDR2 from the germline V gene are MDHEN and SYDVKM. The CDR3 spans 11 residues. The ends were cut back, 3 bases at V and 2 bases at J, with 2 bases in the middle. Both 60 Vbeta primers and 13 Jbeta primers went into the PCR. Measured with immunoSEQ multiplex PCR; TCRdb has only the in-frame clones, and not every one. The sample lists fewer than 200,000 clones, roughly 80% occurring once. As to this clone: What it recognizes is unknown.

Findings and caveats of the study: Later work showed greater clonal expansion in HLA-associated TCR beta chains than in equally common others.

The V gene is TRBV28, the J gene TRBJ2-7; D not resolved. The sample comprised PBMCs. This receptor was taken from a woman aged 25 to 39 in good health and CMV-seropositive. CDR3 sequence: CASSFTYEQYF. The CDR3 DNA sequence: TGTGCCAGCAGTTTTACCTACGAGCAGTACTTC.